A selection of T cell receptor beta chains follows, all from one sample in a study of regulatory and conventional T cells in RAG deficiency. The repertoire was sequenced with immunoSEQ multiplex PCR; TCRdb's copy has only in-frame clones and lacks some. The sample consists of tens of thousands of clones, about 96% of them appearing once. The data also belong to a second study, concerning regulatory T cells.

The sample consisted of CD25- CD4+ T cells sorted from blood. These receptors came from a human donor in good health. The CDR3 runs from the conserved cysteine through the conserved F or W. D genes are given only for firm matches. A clone size is listed for some rows: how often the clone was seen (once, few, many), or a class if it is expanded.

J	V	length	size	D	CDR3	DNA
TRBJ1-5	TRBV25-1	13	NA	NA	CASSESRGQPQHF	TGTGCCAGCAGTGAATCCAGGGGACAGCCCCAGCATTTT
TRBJ2-2	TRBV19	14	NA	TRBD1	CASSRHRGTGELFF	TGTGCCAGTAGTCGGCACAGGGGAACCGGGGAGCTGTTTTTT
TRBJ2-1	TRBV2	14	few	NA	CASSQTGTYNEQFF	TGTGCCAGCAGTCAGACGGGAACCTACAATGAGCAGTTCTTC
TRBJ2-4	TRBV6-1	12	NA	TRBD2	CASTAGGDIQYF	TGTGCCAGCACCGCGGGGGGGGACATTCAGTACTTC
TRBJ1-1	TRBV19	15	NA	TRBD1	CASMVPGRGSTEAFF	TGTGCCAGTATGGTTCCTGGCAGGGGGTCTACTGAAGCTTTCTTT
TRBJ2-3	TRBV6-5	15	once	NA	CASSYSAGSTDTQYF	TGTGCCAGCAGTTACTCTGCAGGAAGCACAGATACGCAGTATTTT
TRBJ1-2	TRBV11-2	14	NA	NA	CASSLEGHPYGYTF	TGTGCCAGCAGCTTAGAGGGACACCCCTATGGCTACACCTTC
TRBJ1-6	TRBV6-1	16	NA	TRBD1	CASSEAGQGENSPLHF	TGTGCCAGCAGTGAAGCAGGTCAGGGGGAAAATTCACCCCTCCACTTT
TRBJ1-1	TRBV18	14	NA	NA	CASSPPGQGIWAFF	TGTGCCAGCTCACCCCCAGGGCAGGGGATCTGGGCTTTCTTT
TRBJ1-5	TRBV19	15	NA	NA	CASSIRGGEDQPQHF	TGTGCCAGTAGTATAAGGGGGGGGGAAGATCAGCCCCAGCATTTT
TRBJ1-1	TRBV5-6	14	NA	TRBD1	CASSLAAGGTEAFF	TGTGCCAGCAGCTTGGCGGCAGGGGGGACTGAAGCTTTCTTT
TRBJ2-3	TRBV27	15	NA	TRBD2	CASRRAGSSTDTQYF	TGTGCCAGCAGGCGAGCGGGGAGTAGCACAGATACGCAGTATTTT
TRBJ1-4	TRBV6-1	14	NA	NA	CASTRDYRDEKLFF	TGTGCCAGCACCCGGGACTATCGGGATGAAAAACTGTTTTTT
TRBJ2-3	TRBV4-2	19	once	TRBD2	CASSQTLVASGGAADTQYF	TGTGCCAGCAGCCAAACCCTGGTGGCTAGCGGGGGGGCGGCGGATACGCAGTATTTT
TRBJ1-5	TRBV5-5	14	once	TRBD1	CASSPWTGEGTQHF	TGTGCCAGCAGCCCCTGGACAGGGGAAGGGACCCAGCATTTT
TRBJ2-3	TRBV9	18	NA	TRBD2	CASSATPIGRGGTDTQYF	TGTGCCAGCAGCGCTACCCCCATCGGGCGGGGGGGCACAGATACGCAGTATTTT
TRBJ2-5	TRBV19	16	once	NA	CASSINGGPDQETQYF	TGTGCCAGTAGTATAAACGGGGGGCCCGACCAAGAGACCCAGTACTTC
TRBJ1-3	TRBV6-6	16	NA	NA	CASSSETGASGNTIYF	TGTGCCAGCAGTTCTGAAACAGGCGCCTCTGGAAACACCATATATTTT
TRBJ1-5	TRBV19	14	NA	NA	CASSIGGGDQPQHF	TGTGCCAGTAGTATAGGCGGGGGAGATCAGCCCCAGCATTTT
TRBJ1-1	TRBV14	15	NA	NA	CASQSPGHQNTEAFF	TGTGCCAGCCAATCACCGGGACACCAGAACACTGAAGCTTTCTTT
TRBJ2-3	TRBV30	14	NA	TRBD2	CALRTSGGGDTQYF	TGTGCCCTCCGGACTAGCGGGGGGGGAGATACGCAGTATTTT
TRBJ1-5	TRBV2	14	NA	NA	CASSEGRFNQPQHF	TGTGCCAGCAGTGAAGGTCGGTTCAATCAGCCCCAGCATTTT
TRBJ1-5	TRBV19	13	NA	NA	CASSIRGNQPQHF	TGTGCCAGTAGTATCCGAGGCAATCAGCCCCAGCATTTT
TRBJ1-2	TRBV6-1	13	NA	NA	CASSQTAYYGYTF	TGTGCCAGCAGTCAGACAGCTTACTATGGCTACACCTTC